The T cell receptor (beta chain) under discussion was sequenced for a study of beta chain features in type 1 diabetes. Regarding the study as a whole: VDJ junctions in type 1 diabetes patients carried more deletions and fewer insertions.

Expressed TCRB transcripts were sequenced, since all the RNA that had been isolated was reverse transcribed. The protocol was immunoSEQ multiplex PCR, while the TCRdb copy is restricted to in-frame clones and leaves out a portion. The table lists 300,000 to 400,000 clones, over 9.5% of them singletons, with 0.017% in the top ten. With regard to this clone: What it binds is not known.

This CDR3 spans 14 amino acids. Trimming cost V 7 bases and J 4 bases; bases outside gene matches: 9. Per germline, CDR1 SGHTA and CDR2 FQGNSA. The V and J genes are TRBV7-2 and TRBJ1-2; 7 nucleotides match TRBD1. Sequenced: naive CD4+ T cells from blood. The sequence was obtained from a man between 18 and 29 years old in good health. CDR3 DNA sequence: TGTGCCAGCACCCCGCCCGGACAGGTCTATGGCTACACCTTC. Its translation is CASTPPGQVYGYTF.